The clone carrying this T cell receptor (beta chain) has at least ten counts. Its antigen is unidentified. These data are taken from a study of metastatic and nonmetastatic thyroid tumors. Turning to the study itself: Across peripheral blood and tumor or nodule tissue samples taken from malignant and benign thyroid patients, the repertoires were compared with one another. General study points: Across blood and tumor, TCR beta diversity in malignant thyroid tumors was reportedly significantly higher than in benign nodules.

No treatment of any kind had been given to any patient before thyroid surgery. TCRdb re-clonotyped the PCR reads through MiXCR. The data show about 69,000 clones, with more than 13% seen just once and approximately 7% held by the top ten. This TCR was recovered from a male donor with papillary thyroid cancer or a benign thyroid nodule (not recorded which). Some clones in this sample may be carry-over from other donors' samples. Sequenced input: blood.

The CDR3 DNA reads TGTGCCAGCAGCTCTCGCCGGACTAGCGGGAGGACACCAGATACGCAGTATTTT. Encoded protein: CASSSRRTSGRTPDTQYF. This chain connects TRBV6-6 to TRBJ2-3, with TRBD2 matching 14 bases. In germline, CDR1 is MNHNY, CDR2 SVGAGI (reference sequence). V lost 6 bases and J lost 4; bases outside the gene matches: 12. The CDR3 covers 18 residues.